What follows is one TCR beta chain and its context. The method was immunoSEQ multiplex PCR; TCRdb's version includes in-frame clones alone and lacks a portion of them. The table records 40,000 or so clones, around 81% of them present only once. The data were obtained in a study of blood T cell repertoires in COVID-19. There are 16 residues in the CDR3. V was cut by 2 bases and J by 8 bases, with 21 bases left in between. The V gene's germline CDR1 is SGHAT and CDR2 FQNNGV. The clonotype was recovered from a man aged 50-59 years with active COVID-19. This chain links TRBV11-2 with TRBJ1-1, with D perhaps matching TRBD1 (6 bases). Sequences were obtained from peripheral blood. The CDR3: CASSLNRGHGLVEAFF. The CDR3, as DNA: TGTGCCAGCAGCTTAAATCGGGGACACGGACTGGTGGAAGCTTTCTTT. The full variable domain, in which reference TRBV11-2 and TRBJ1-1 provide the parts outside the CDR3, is EAGVAQSPRYKIIEKRQSVAFWCNPISGHATLYWYQQILGQGPKLLIQFQNNGVVDDSQLPKDRFSAERLKGVDSTLKIQPAKLEDSAVYLCASSLNRGHGLVEAFFGQGTRLTVV.